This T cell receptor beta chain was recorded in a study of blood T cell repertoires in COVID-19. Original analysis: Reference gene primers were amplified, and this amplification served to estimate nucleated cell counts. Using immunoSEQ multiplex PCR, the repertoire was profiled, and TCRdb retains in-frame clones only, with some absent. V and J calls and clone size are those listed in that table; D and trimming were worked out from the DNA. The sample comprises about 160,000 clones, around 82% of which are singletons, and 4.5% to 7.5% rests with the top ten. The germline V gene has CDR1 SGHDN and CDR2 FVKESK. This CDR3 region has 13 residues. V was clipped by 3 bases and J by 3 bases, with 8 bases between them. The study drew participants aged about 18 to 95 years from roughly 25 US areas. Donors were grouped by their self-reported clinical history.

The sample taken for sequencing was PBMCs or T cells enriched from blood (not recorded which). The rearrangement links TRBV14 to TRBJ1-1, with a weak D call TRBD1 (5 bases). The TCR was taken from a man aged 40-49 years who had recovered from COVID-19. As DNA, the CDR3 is TGTGCCAGCAGCCATGGGGCGCACACTGAAGCTTTCTTT. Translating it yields CASSHGAHTEAFF.